This T cell receptor beta chain is drawn from a study of human T cells and chemical hapten exposure (dated by TCRdb to the early 2020s). At the level of the whole study: For sensitization, 2% DPC in acetone was applied to a roughly 2 cm by roughly 2 cm area of upper inner arm skin. Throughout the study period of roughly 24 weeks, patients also received therapeutic DPC doses to the scalp every week. Patch testing was performed on the upper back with Finn chambers containing 0.01% DPC, and the patch tests were scored after 6 days according to International Contact Dermatitis Research Group standards. Alopecia areata with under or over 50% scalp involvement, alopecia totalis and alopecia universalis were represented in the patient cohort, which was mostly female. Libraries were pooled for sequencing, and per-sample TCR yields varied mainly because of small differences in library volumes within the pool. In alopecia patients, the study followed how the peripheral blood TCR repertoire changed in vivo over primary and secondary sensitization to diphenylcyclopropenone (DPC), a hapten. Blood samples were taken from patients before sensitization (week 0) and at 2, 6 and about 24 weeks after DPC sensitization. Twenty-nine alopecia patients gave blood for TCR sequencing at one to four time points (pre-sensitization, 2, 6 and 24 weeks). Summary of the overall study and its limitations: After repeated subsampling, the strength of the expansion versus patch-test correlation and the threshold at which it became significant changed. Compared with pre-sensitization or healthy control sets, expanded TCRs formed significantly more large CDR3 similarity clusters, which is consistent with antigen-driven responses. Because every patient had alopecia, a presumed autoimmune disease, the patients' immune response might differ from that of healthy individuals. Patch test score correlated positively with the number of PT1 expanded TCRs, reaching significance at thresholds 8, 16 and 32 but not at 4. DPC sensitization did not change the number of TCRs with a frequency above 1 in 1000, and there was no evidence of changes in global repertoire structure.

Germline trimming amounts to 1 base on V and 9 bases on J, with 9 as the count of junction bases outside the gene matches. From its cysteine to its phenylalanine, the CDR3 spans 15 amino acids. The retained sequence is limited to the CDR3, 45 bases, with the frame set at the first base. Taken from the germline V gene, the CDR1 and CDR2 loops are MGHRA and YSYEKL. Libraries came from RACE. This sample was sequenced with a NextSeq 500. Library preparation attached unique molecular identifiers to individual cDNA molecules for quantitative, reproducible TCR counting. From each blood RNA sample, both TCR alpha and TCR beta chains were sequenced. The original methods were these. The median number of TCRs per sample was some 100,000, ranging from roughly 20,000 to 690,600. V, J and CDR3 annotation of the TCR reads was carried out using the Decombinator software suite. To make PS versus PT1 abundance plots, every sample was subsampled to the same number of TCRs (28,000). Expanded TCRs were defined as absent before sensitization and observed at least eight times at the 2-week time point. The public reads were run again by TCRdb, first through fastp at Q25 and then through MiXCR, and only productive beta chains were kept. Every CDR3 protein is listed once, alongside the most common genes and DNA of its rows. TCRdb, not the authors, supplied the V and J calls. This sample comprises 150,000 or so distinct CDR3 sequences, around 15% of them detected only once. The top ten clones comprise 1.5% to 2% of the sample.

In the paper's terms, the time point label means: patch test 1, 2 weeks after DPC sensitization. The sample's treatment or condition label, decoded: therapeutic diphenylcyclopropenone sensitization with weekly scalp DPC. At every patch-test visit, the blood draw took place before the patch test was put on. Patients were considered eligible if aged 18 to 70, diagnosed with alopecia and deemed suitable for DPC therapy, and patients were excluded if pregnant. Total RNA was extracted from unfractionated whole blood collected in Tempus Blood RNA tubes. Remarks on this clonotype: Its antigen is currently not known. It has no much larger one-base neighbor in the sample; base qualities were not kept.

The origin of this receptor is a woman aged 30 to 39 with alopecia areata. Some clones in this sample may be carry-over from other donors' samples. This sequence uses TRBV4-1 and TRBJ2-1, and 7 bases in between align with TRBD2. This specimen consisted of whole blood, obtained in connection with sensitization to the hapten diphenylcyclopropenone (DPC). The sequence in DNA is TGCGCCAGCAGCCAAGTGGGGGGGAAGAGTGGTGAGCAGTTCTTC. It is translated as CASSQVGGKSGEQFF.